The 31 T cell receptor beta chains in this list originate from one sample, sequenced in a study of T cells in Graves' hyperthyroidism and ophthalmopathy. TCR beta CDR3 regions were amplified from RNA. Carried out on the TCR CDR3, a first-round RT-PCR used the HTBI primer set. Using its own MiXCR run on the multiplex PCR reads, TCRdb lists one record per CDR3 protein. The profile covers about 520,000 distinct CDR3 sequences, with approximately 25% appearing a single time and around 10% taken by the ten largest. Sequenced material: blood. The receptors were gathered from a woman in her 30s with Graves' ophthalmopathy.

This chain connects TRBV12-3 or TRBV12-4 to TRBJ2-2; D uncertain. CDR3 length: 15 amino acids. V dropped 3 bases and J dropped 4 bases, with 12 bases sitting between them. CDR3 in DNA: TGTGCCAGCAGTTTGATTGTGGGCGTCACCGGGGAGCTGTTTTTT. This translates into CASSLIVGVTGELFF.

This clonotype was seen many times. The chain carries TRBV6-1 and TRBJ2-7, with D perhaps TRBD2 (6 bases). V was clipped by 8 bases and J by 2 bases, with 13 bases between them. Germline V gene sequence: CDR1 MNHNS, CDR2 SASEGT. The CDR3 sequence is 13 residues long. CDR3 in amino acids: CASSREDTYEQYF. CDR3 bases: TGTGCCAGCTCCAGGGAGGACACCTACGAGCAGTACTTC.

This clonotype was observed a few times. J is TRBJ2-7 and V is TRBV12-3 or TRBV12-4, with D possibly being TRBD2 (5 bases). The CDR3 is made up of 13 amino acids. With 2 bases removed from V and 6 bases from J, the gap between germline ends came to 11 bases. The CDR3 DNA is TGTGCCAGCAGTTTAAATGAGGGCCGCGAGCAGTACTTC. Residues: CASSLNEGREQYF.

The chain joins TRBV19 to TRBJ1-2; 7 nucleotides align to TRBD1. Germline CDR1 and CDR2: LNHDA and SQIVND (reference sequence). The CDR3 loop spans 13 amino acids. After removal of 5 bases from V and 2 bases from J, the junction contained 2 bases not matched to a gene. Here the CDR3 DNA reads TGTGCCAGTAGTGGGGACAGAAACTATGGCTACACCTTC. Its translation is CASSGDRNYGYTF.

The J gene is TRBJ1-1, the V gene TRBV5-1; no firm D call. V lost 2 bases and J 6 bases, leaving 11 bases between the germline ends. CDR1 SGHRS and CDR2 YFSETQ come from the germline V gene. This CDR3 is 13 amino acids long. CDR3 nucleotides: TGCGCCAGCAGCTTCGGGGTAAACCCTGAAGCTTTCTTT. It translates to CASSFGVNPEAFF.

This clonotype was counted between two and nine times. The chain employs TRBV12-3 or TRBV12-4 and TRBJ1-1; D might be TRBD1 (5 bases). Trimming shortened V by 3 bases and J by 11 bases, and 19 bases separated the two germline ends. There are 14 residues in the CDR3. The CDR3 DNA follows: TGTGCCAGCAGTTTCACCTTTCAGACAGTTGCTGCTTTCTTT. The encoded protein is CASSFTFQTVAAFF.

This clonotype was seen ten or more times. The chain links TRBV19 to TRBJ1-2, with D unclear. CDR1 is LNHDA, CDR2 SQIVND, per germline (reference sequence). The length of the CDR3 is 13 residues. The V and J ends lost 1 base and 8 bases respectively, with 11 bases between them. The CDR3 region is CASSIAMPGGYTF. CDR3 coding DNA: TGTGCCAGTAGTATAGCGATGCCGGGAGGCTACACCTTC.

In this sample, this clonotype turned up many times. The chain combines TRBV20-1 with TRBJ2-7, with 12 bases matching TRBD2. Germline values: CDR1 DFQATT, CDR2 SNEGSKA (reference sequence). V lost 5 bases and J lost 7; bases outside the gene matches: 9. The CDR3 is 14 amino acids. CDR3 coding DNA: TGCAGTGCTCCCGAGACTAGCGGGGGATATGAGCAGTACTTC. Its protein is CSAPETSGGYEQYF.

This clonotype was seen repeatedly, ten times or more. This chain joins TRBV6-1 and TRBJ2-7; D remains ambiguous. The CDR3 sequence is 15 residues long. V was cut by 5 bases and J by 0 bases, with 14 bases left in between. Germline V CDR1 and CDR2: MNHNS, SASEGT. The DNA for the CDR3 is TGTGCCAGCAGTAAAGGAAAAGCGTCCTCCTACGAGCAGTACTTC. Its translation: CASSKGKASSYEQYF.

V gene TRBV29-1 combines with J gene TRBJ1-1, with D unclear. Trimming removed 3 bases at V and 11 bases at J, with 19 bases between. This CDR3 is 13 amino acids long. Germline CDR1 is SQVTM and CDR2 is ANQGSEA. The CDR3 sequence: CSVEISLGTLAFF. DNA of the CDR3: TGCAGCGTTGAGATAAGTCTGGGAACTCTTGCTTTCTTT.

CDR3 sequence reads: CASSEAPGHPSEAFF. CDR3 nucleotides: TGTGCCAGCAGTGAAGCCCCCGGACACCCTTCTGAAGCTTTCTTT. The chain employs TRBV6-1 and TRBJ1-1; tentative D call: TRBD1 (5 bases). This CDR3 contains 15 residues. V shed 0 bases and J shed 6 bases, with 14 bases lying between them. The germline V gene encodes CDR1 MNHNS and CDR2 SASEGT.

This clonotype appeared a few times. V is TRBV9 and J is TRBJ2-7; 9 bases are a match to TRBD1. Germline assignment: CDR1 SGDLS and CDR2 YYNGEE. Germline trimming cut 3 bases from V and 3 bases from J; bases unmatched to any gene: 4. The CDR3 covers 14 residues. CDR3 region: CASSAGQGLYEQYF. The CDR3 coding sequence is TGTGCCAGCAGCGCGGGACAGGGCCTCTACGAGCAGTACTTC. Together with reference TRBV9 and TRBJ2-7, the CDR3 gives the full variable domain: DSGVTQTPKHLITATGQRVTLRCSPRSGDLSVYWYQQSLDQGLQFLIQYYNGEERAKGNILERFSAQQFPDLHSELNLSSLELGDSALYFCASSAGQGLYEQYFGPGTRLTVT.

This clonotype was counted many times. The chain recombines TRBV5-1 with TRBJ2-7; 7 nucleotides align to TRBD1. Trimming at V came to 2 bases and at J to 1 base, leaving 9 bases not matched to a gene. Germline V CDR1 and CDR2: SGHRS, YFSETQ. This CDR3 has 16 residues. The CDR3 DNA reads as TGCGCCAGCAGCTTAAACCGGGACAGTGCATCCTACGAGCAGTACTTC. Its translation is CASSLNRDSASYEQYF.

The rearrangement uses TRBV30 and TRBJ1-2; D unclear. Per germline, CDR1 GTSNPN and CDR2 SVGIG (reference sequence). CDR3 length equals 13 residues. The V gene lost 2 bases and the J gene lost 5 bases, with 12 bases spanning the gap. In DNA form, the CDR3 reads TGTGCCTGGAGTACACCCTTAGGGTATGGCTACACCTTC. Its translation: CAWSTPLGYGYTF.

This clonotype has a handful of counts. The chain is built from TRBV5-1 and TRBJ2-3; 8 positions agree with TRBD2. Germline trimming cut 0 bases from V and 2 bases from J; bases unmatched to any gene: 2. The germline CDR1 and CDR2 sequences are SGHRS and YFSETQ. The CDR3 extends over 15 amino acids. DNA for the CDR3: TGCGCCAGCAGCTTGGCAGCGGGGGACACAGATACGCAGTATTTT. It codes for CASSLAAGDTDTQYF.

This clonotype was observed a few times. The chain couples TRBV27 to TRBJ1-1; 8 positions agree with TRBD1. Germline V gene lookup returns CDR1 MNHEY and CDR2 SMNVEV (reference sequence). The ends lost 2 bases at V and 1 base at J; junction bases unmatched: 3. The CDR3 runs 15 residues. The CDR3 sequence is CASSLLDRANTEAFF. As DNA, the CDR3 is TGTGCCAGCAGTTTACTGGACAGGGCGAACACTGAAGCTTTCTTT.

This clonotype showed up just a few times. The chain combines TRBV6-5 with TRBJ1-6; tentatively, D is TRBD1 (5 bases). The length of the CDR3 is 13 residues. Germline values: CDR1 MNHEY, CDR2 SVGAGI. The germline V and J ends were trimmed by 7 bases and 7 bases, with 11 bases remaining between them. The CDR3 sequence is CASMDTSNSPLHF. The CDR3 nucleotides are TGTGCCAGCATGGACACATCCAATTCACCCCTCCACTTT.

Many counts were recorded for this clonotype. The genes are TRBV28 and TRBJ1-2; D gene ambiguous. The CDR3 is 12 residues long. The V gene lost 3 bases and the J gene lost 5 bases, with 7 bases spanning the gap. Germline V gene sequence: CDR1 MDHEN, CDR2 SYDVKM. This CDR3 reads CASSFDVYGYTF. The CDR3 DNA sequence: TGTGCCAGCAGTTTTGATGTTTATGGCTACACCTTC.

In this sample, this clonotype turned up many times. The chain combines TRBV3-1 with TRBJ2-7; D ambiguous. Trimming stripped 4 bases from V and 3 bases from J, with 13 bases between. CDR3 length equals 14 residues. Germline CDR1 is LGHDT and CDR2 is YNNKEL (reference sequence). The CDR3 here is CASSPGWGFYEQYF. The CDR3 coding sequence is TGTGCCAGCAGCCCCGGTTGGGGTTTCTACGAGCAGTACTTC.

This clonotype was observed a handful of times. The J gene is TRBJ1-1, the V gene TRBV14, with 9 bases lining up with TRBD1. Germline V gene data show CDR1 as SGHDN and CDR2 as FVKESK. V shed 4 bases and J 4 bases; nucleotides not matched to a gene: 4. CDR3 length: 14 amino acids. The CDR3, as DNA: TGTGCCAGCAGCCGTCTGACAGGGGGCACTGAAGCTTTCTTT. Amino acid sequence: CASSRLTGGTEAFF.

This clonotype was found many times. This chain uses TRBV11-2 with TRBJ2-7; D is ambiguous. CDR1 is SGHAT and CDR2 is FQNNGV in the germline V gene. Deletions cut 4 bases from V and 3 bases from J, with 16 bases between. This CDR3 spans 15 amino acids. CDR3 sequence reads: CASSSRQSNVYEQYF. Written as DNA, the CDR3 is TGTGCCAGCAGCTCTCGACAATCCAATGTCTACGAGCAGTACTTC. Variable domain in full (rest from reference TRBV11-2 and TRBJ2-7): EAGVAQSPRYKIIEKRQSVAFWCNPISGHATLYWYQQILGQGPKLLIQFQNNGVVDDSQLPKDRFSAERLKGVDSTLKIQPAKLEDSAVYLCASSSRQSNVYEQYFGPGTRLTVT.

This clonotype was picked up many times. This chain connects TRBV20-1 to TRBJ1-1; D remains unclear. This CDR3 contains 12 residues. Germline-derived CDR1 and CDR2 are DFQATT and SNEGSKA (reference sequence). V gave up 5 bases and J gave up 6 bases, with 13 bases separating them. The CDR3 sequence: CSAPYLGSEAFF. The CDR3, as DNA: TGCAGTGCTCCCTACCTCGGGTCTGAAGCTTTCTTT.

This clonotype was detected only a few times. This sequence joins TRBV12-3 or TRBV12-4 and TRBJ2-2; no firm D call. Trimming removed 3 bases from V and 0 bases from J, with 5 bases in between. The CDR3 sequence is 14 residues long. CDR3 nucleotide sequence: TGTGCCAGCAGTTTCGCCGCGAACACCGGGGAGCTGTTTTTT. It is translated as CASSFAANTGELFF.

There are a few counts of this clonotype. The chain couples TRBV7-2 to TRBJ1-1; D gene unclear. V lost 2 bases to trimming and J lost 7 bases, with 8 bases between them. Germline-derived CDR1 and CDR2 are SGHTA and FQGNSA. The CDR3 length is 12 residues. The CDR3, as DNA: TGTGCCAGCAGCTTATCCCTGTATGAAGCTTTCTTT. Translated: CASSLSLYEAFF.

This clonotype was counted at least ten times. One end of the junction fails to match germline, which may point to a read error. V and J are TRBV6-2 or TRBV6-3 and TRBJ1-2, with D perhaps matching TRBD1 (6 bases). Germline assignment: CDR1 MNHEY and CDR2 SVGEGT. The CDR3 has 13 amino acids. CDR3 residues: CASSYRDNYGHTF. The CDR3 coding sequence is TGTGCCAGCAGTTACCGGGACAACTATGGCCACACCTTC.

This clonotype was seen repeatedly, ten times or more. The CDR3 protein is CASSYRPNQPQHF. CDR3 sequence (DNA): TGTGCCAGCAGTTACAGGCCCAATCAGCCCCAGCATTTT. This rearrangement joins TRBV27 to TRBJ1-5, with D possibly being TRBD1 (5 bases). CDR1 MNHEY and CDR2 SMNVEV come from the germline V gene (reference sequence). There are 13 residues in the CDR3. Trimming shortened V by 4 bases and J by 3 bases, and 7 bases separated the two germline ends.

In this sample, this clonotype turned up many times. Since the CDR3 does not end with the conserved phenylalanine or tryptophan, this likely comes from a read error. The genes are TRBV27 and TRBJ2-7, with a weak D call TRBD1 (6 bases). The CDR3 spans 14 residues. CDR1 MNHEY and CDR2 SMNVEV come from the germline V gene (reference sequence). V was shortened by 5 bases and J by 4 bases, with 15 bases between the two germline ends. CDR3 sequence (DNA): TGTGCCAGCAGTGGGGGACACGGACTTTACGAGCAGTACCTC. Translation gives CASSGGHGLYEQYL.

This clonotype was recorded many times. This chain uses TRBV6-1 with TRBJ2-7, with 9 bases fitting TRBD1. The CDR3 is 15 residues long. The ends lost 3 bases at V and 2 bases at J; junction bases unmatched: 5. The germline gives CDR1 MNHNS, CDR2 SASEGT. The CDR3 loop reads CASSEGQGIPYEQYF. The CDR3 nucleotides read TGTGCCAGCAGTGAGGGACAGGGAATACCCTACGAGCAGTACTTC.

This clonotype was detected ten times or more. This chain connects TRBV7-9 to TRBJ2-7; 7 nucleotides line up with TRBD2. Per the germline V gene, CDR1 is SEHNR and CDR2 is FQNEAQ (reference sequence). CDR3 length: 14 residues. V gave up 1 base and J gave up 5 bases; unmatched junction bases: 5. CDR3 bases: TGTGCCAGCAGCTTAGAGACTAGCCGGGACGAGCAGTACTTC. Protein sequence: CASSLETSRDEQYF.

This clonotype was detected ten times or more. V is TRBV11-2 and J is TRBJ1-1; 8 bases align to TRBD1. CDR1 and CDR2 from the germline V gene are SGHAT and FQNNGV. The CDR3 loop spans 16 amino acids. J gave up 5 bases and V 1 base, and 9 bases lay outside the gene matches. The CDR3 coding sequence is TGTGCCAGCAGCTTAGGGACAGGGCGAGGCTTTACTGAAGCTTTCTTT. Encoded protein: CASSLGTGRGFTEAFF.

This sequence joins TRBV12-5 and TRBJ2-3, with TRBD2 identical over 8 bases. The germline V gene has CDR1 LGHNT and CDR2 FRNRAP. CDR3 length equals 16 residues. V lost 2 bases, J lost 4 bases, and 8 bases stayed unmatched. The CDR3 here is CASGLNGGANADTQYF. As DNA, the CDR3 is TGTGCTAGTGGTTTGAACGGGGGGGCCAACGCAGATACGCAGTATTTT.